This is a list of T cell receptor beta chains from one sample in a study of technical replicates of blood from several donors. Produced via immunoSEQ multiplex PCR; TCRdb's table is partial and in-frame only. The sample lists under 20,000 clones, around 86% seen once, with roughly an eighth in the top ten. Material: PBMCs. The receptors stem from a human donor in good health. Each CDR3 is given with its conserved first and last residue.

>TRBJ1-1|TRBV7-9
CASRWTGSEAFF
>TRBJ1-3|TRBV11-2
CASSLQGSGNTIYF
>TRBJ2-7|TRBV5-8
CASSLGEGYEQYF
>TRBJ2-7|TRBV5-8
CASRFGTGLPAEQYF
>TRBJ2-1|TRBV19
CASSIWRNEQFF
>TRBJ2-5|TRBV9
CASSVGGLAEQETQYF
>TRBJ1-4|TRBV14
CASSTPGAAYEKLFF
>TRBJ2-3|TRBV25-1
CASSERRERDTQYF
>TRBJ2-1|TRBV18
CASSLLSNGRVSYNEQFF
>TRBJ1-1|TRBV19
CASKRQGEAEAFF
>TRBJ2-6|TRBV7-6
CASSFGGGRAVGANVLTF
>TRBJ2-1|TRBV27
CASSLYPNEQFF
>TRBJ1-3|TRBV19
CASTGFSGNTIYF
>TRBJ2-5|TRBV5-1
CASSLAQAQETQYF
>TRBJ2-5|TRBV11-2
CASSSRGLAGGLGTQYF
>TRBJ2-1|TRBV30
CAWNLAGGEQFF
>TRBJ1-1|TRBV30
CAWSVQRRGFKPEAFF
>TRBJ1-1|TRBV5-4
CASSSPLGQGLGTEAFF
>TRBJ2-7|TRBV19
CASRGSISYEQYF
>TRBJ2-7|TRBV30
CAWSEGLAGAEQYF
>TRBJ2-2|TRBV6-6
CASRGTSGRAGELFF
>TRBJ2-1|TRBV29-1
CSVGGNEQFF
>TRBJ1-1|TRBV5-4
CASSLWDRNTEAFF
>TRBJ1-5|TRBV7-8
CASSFTSDLGNQPQHF
>TRBJ2-3|TRBV29-1
CSVDLTSGRASTDTQYF
>TRBJ2-7|TRBV11-2
CASSLGRGSYEQYF
>TRBJ2-1|TRBV18
CASSPPAWGEGEDEQFF
>TRBJ1-5|TRBV7-2
CASSLGGGAGNQPQHF
>TRBJ2-1|TRBV6-5
CASSRQAYNEQFF
>TRBJ2-1|TRBV19
CASSPMRDSPTEQFF
>TRBJ2-1|TRBV14
CASRSSAYNEQFF
>TRBJ1-1|TRBV5-1
CASSFLTGNTEAFF
>TRBJ2-7|TRBV23-1
CASRDDYYEQYF
>TRBJ2-7|TRBV7-8
CASRKTQGPSYEQYF
>TRBJ1-5|TRBV19
CASSRTGRADQPQHF
>TRBJ2-7|TRBV29-1
CSVVLAGFSREQYF
>TRBJ2-7|TRBV7-6
CASSLGLGSGSGEQYF
>TRBJ2-2|TRBV30
CAWKRPWGGSTGELFF
>TRBJ1-2|TRBV6-6
CASSEAGRTYGYTF
>TRBJ2-7|TRBV5-1
CASSWAGGPVDEQYF
>TRBJ1-2|TRBV19
CASSIQGGPAGYTF
>TRBJ1-3|TRBV7-8
CASSLEGTSGNTIYF
>TRBJ2-1|TRBV28
CASAAGGSYNEQFF
>TRBJ1-5|TRBV19
CASSTQGAGNQPQHF
>TRBJ1-2|TRBV6-1
CASKSDRGLQGGYTF
>TRBJ1-1|TRBV4-2
CASSQALRTVNTEAFF
>TRBJ2-2|TRBV7-9
CASSSPPGLAGVSTGELFF
>TRBJ2-7|TRBV7-9
CASTPGRGFDYEQYF
>TRBJ1-1|TRBV7-8
CASTELQGVENTEAFF
>TRBJ2-2|TRBV6-6
CASSRGSNTGELFF
>TRBJ2-7|TRBV7-3
CASSLIRETYEQYF
>TRBJ1-1|TRBV6-6
CASNRVDTEAFF
>TRBJ2-1|TRBV5-1
CASSPSGTANNEQFF